This TCR beta chain is drawn from a study of blood T cell repertoires in COVID-19. Across the whole study: Acute and convalescent COVID-19 samples came from the United States, Italy and Spain. PBMCs, B-cell-depleted T cells, or T cells were the source of the cDNA or gDNA that made up the material.

CDR3 length equals 15 residues. Germline V CDR1 and CDR2: LNHDA, SQIVND (reference sequence). Trimming took off 2 bases at V and 2 bases at J, with 13 bases between the two ends. Original data processing: Researchers report that nucleated cell counts were estimated from reference gene primer amplification. Libraries were prepared by immunoSEQ multiplex PCR; TCRdb keeps only in-frame clonotypes and omits some of them. Clone size and V and J calls were adopted from that table, with D and trimming inferred from the DNA. The table has 140,000 to 150,000 clones, roughly 90% seen once. The chain links TRBV19 to TRBJ2-7; perhaps TRBD2 as D (5 bases). This TCR was sampled from a woman aged 45-59 years with acute or convalescent COVID-19. Specimen: peripheral blood. CDR3 region: CASSISGLPTYEQYF. As DNA, the CDR3 is TGTGCCAGTAGTATATCCGGACTTCCCACCTACGAGCAGTACTTC. The entire variable domain, with the rest obtained from reference TRBV19 and TRBJ2-7, is as follows: DGGITQSPKYLFRKEGQNVTLSCEQNLNHDAMYWYRQDPGQGLRLIYYSQIVNDFQKGDIAEGYSVSREKKESFPLTVTSAQKNPTAFYLCASSISGLPTYEQYFGPGTRLTVT.